This is a list of T cell receptor beta chains from one sample in a study of T cell changes during pregnancy in multiple sclerosis. Sequencing used immunoSEQ multiplex PCR; TCRdb keeps in-frame clones, though not all of them. The sample shows tens of thousands of clones, approximately 94% of them seen only once. Sequencing used CD8+ T cells from peripheral blood mononuclear cells, obtained after pregnancy. These TCRs come from a female donor with multiple sclerosis, enrolled in a pregnancy study. CDR3s include the opening cysteine and the closing phenylalanine or tryptophan. The D gene is left open where the match is weak. Size tells how often a clone was seen (once, few, many) or the class of an expanded clone, and some rows leave it out.

d_gene,j_gene,abundance,v_gene,CDR3nt,CDR3aa
TRBD1,TRBJ2-7,NA,TRBV5-1,TGCGCCAGCAGCTTGGTCCAGGGGGCCTACGAGCAGTACTTC,CASSLVQGAYEQYF
NA,TRBJ2-1,once,TRBV4-1,TGCGCCAGCAGCCAAATCCCTGGGCGAGCGGACCCCTACAATGAGCAGTTCTTC,CASSQIPGRADPYNEQFF
TRBD2,TRBJ2-7,NA,TRBV11-3,TGTGCCAGCTCACTAGCGTACTCCTACGAGCAGTACTTC,CASSLAYSYEQYF
NA,TRBJ2-7,NA,TRBV25-1,TGTGCCAGCAGTGCCGGGCCGGACAGAGCCTACGAGCAGTACTTC,CASSAGPDRAYEQYF
TRBD2,TRBJ2-7,NA,TRBV4-1,TGCGCCAGCAGCTTCTCTAGCGGGACCTACGAGCAGTACTTC,CASSFSSGTYEQYF
NA,TRBJ1-2,NA,TRBV5-6,TGTGCCAGCAGCTTGGTCGCAGTTAACTATGGCTACACCTTC,CASSLVAVNYGYTF
TRBD1,TRBJ2-1,NA,TRBV19,TGTGCCAGTAGTGCGGGACAGGGGGCAAATGAGCAGTTCTTC,CASSAGQGANEQFF
NA,TRBJ2-7,NA,TRBV30,TGTGCCTTTGAGGGAGGCGGCTCCTACGAGCAGTACTTC,CAFEGGGSYEQYF
NA,TRBJ2-1,once,TRBV14,TGTGCCAGCAGCCAAGAACCCAGGCTCTCCTACAATGAGCAGTTCTTC,CASSQEPRLSYNEQFF
TRBD1,TRBJ2-1,NA,TRBV11-1,TGTGCCAGCAGCTCCAGGACAGGGGTCTACAATGAGCAGTTCTTC,CASSSRTGVYNEQFF
NA,TRBJ2-1,NA,TRBV30,TGTGCCTGGAGTGGAGGGAGCGGCTCCTACAATGAGCAGTTCTTC,CAWSGGSGSYNEQFF
NA,TRBJ2-2,once,TRBV19,TGTGCCGGGTTGGCCGAGGAGACCGGGGAGCTGTTTTTT,CAGLAEETGELFF
NA,TRBJ1-3,NA,TRBV14,TGTGCCAGCAGCCCGACAAGGATGACAAGCTTTATCTCTGGAAACACCATATATTTT,CASSPTRMTSFISGNTIYF
TRBD2,TRBJ2-2,NA,TRBV13,TGTGCCAGCAGCGCGACAGCCGGGACTAGCGGGACGATCGGGGAGCTGTTTTTT,CASSATAGTSGTIGELFF
NA,TRBJ2-1,NA,TRBV5-6,TGTGCCAGCAGCTCAGGGACACATAATGAGCAGTTCTTC,CASSSGTHNEQFF
TRBD2,TRBJ2-7,NA,TRBV4-1,TGCGCCAGTTCCGGACTAGCGGGAGGCTACGAGCAGTACTTC,CASSGLAGGYEQYF
TRBD1,TRBJ2-7,NA,TRBV6-4,TGTGCCAGCAGTAAGGGACAGAACTACGAGCAGTACTTC,CASSKGQNYEQYF
TRBD2,TRBJ2-7,NA,TRBV6-1,TGTGCCAGCAGTGAAGTGGGAGGGACGACCTACGAGCAGTACTTC,CASSEVGGTTYEQYF
NA,TRBJ2-3,once,TRBV19,TGTGCCAGTAGTTCAGGACGGGGAGGCTGGAATTCAGATACGCAGTATTTT,CASSSGRGGWNSDTQYF
NA,TRBJ2-3,NA,TRBV9,TGTGCCAGCAGCGTGACAGGAGACACAGATACGCAGTATTTT,CASSVTGDTDTQYF
TRBD2,TRBJ2-7,NA,TRBV7-9,TGTGCCAGCAGCACCGGGACTAGCGGGAGAGGCTACGAGCAGTACTTC,CASSTGTSGRGYEQYF
NA,TRBJ2-7,NA,TRBV7-7,TGTGCCAGCAGCTTAGGTGAGGCAGGGTACTACGAGCAGTACTTC,CASSLGEAGYYEQYF
TRBD2,TRBJ2-1,NA,TRBV9,TGTGCCAGCAGCGTAGCTACTAGCGGGAGATCGAATGAGCAGTTCTTC,CASSVATSGRSNEQFF
NA,TRBJ2-5,NA,TRBV19,TGTGCCAGTAGTATAGGGGGCAATCCCCCGCACTTC,CASSIGGNPPHF
TRBD1,TRBJ2-7,NA,TRBV27,TGTGCCAGCAGTTGGGGGACAGGTCCCTCCTACGAGCAGTACTTC,CASSWGTGPSYEQYF
TRBD1,TRBJ1-1,NA,TRBV19,TGTGCCAGTAGGATGGGACAGGGAGAAGGAGCTTTCTTT,CASRMGQGEGAFF
TRBD1,TRBJ2-5,NA,TRBV27,TGTGCCAGCAGTAGAGACAGGGACGGCCAAGAGACCCAGTACTTC,CASSRDRDGQETQYF
NA,TRBJ2-1,NA,TRBV27,TGTGCCAGCAGTTTATCGGGGGCGTCGCGGAATGAGCAGTTCTTC,CASSLSGASRNEQFF
TRBD2,TRBJ2-7,NA,TRBV4-1,TGCGCCAGCAGTTCCACCGGGACTAGCGCGAAGCAGTACTTC,CASSSTGTSAKQYF
NA,TRBJ1-1,NA,TRBV19,TGTGCCAGTAGTATTAGGGGTAGCACTGAAGCTTTCTTT,CASSIRGSTEAFF
NA,TRBJ2-1,NA,TRBV7-3,TGTGCCAGCAGCTTAAGTCAGCGCAGTGAGCAGTTCTTC,CASSLSQRSEQFF
NA,TRBJ2-6,few,TRBV19,TGTGCCAGTAGTATGCCCAGGGCCTCTGGGGCCAACGTCCTGACTTTC,CASSMPRASGANVLTF
TRBD2,TRBJ2-3,once,TRBV6-5,TGTGCCAGCACCTACGGGGAGGGTTATACGCAGTATTTT,CASTYGEGYTQYF
NA,TRBJ1-2,NA,TRBV5-4,TGTGCCAGCAGCTTTGACAGGACTAACTATGGCTACACCTTC,CASSFDRTNYGYTF
TRBD1,TRBJ1-1,NA,TRBV7-6,TGTGCCAGCAGCCTCGGACAGGCTTTAACAATGAACACTGAAGCTTTCTTT,CASSLGQALTMNTEAFF
NA,TRBJ2-1,NA,TRBV10-3,TGTGCCATCAGTGAGTCACAGGGTAGGAGCAATGAGCAGTTCTTC,CAISESQGRSNEQFF
TRBD2,TRBJ2-3,NA,TRBV15,TGTGCCACCAGCAGAGAGACTAGCGGGGATACGCAGTATTTT,CATSRETSGDTQYF
NA,TRBJ2-1,NA,TRBV6-1,TGTGCCAGCAGTGAAGCGCGGCCTCCTAGCTCCTACAATGAGCAGTTCTTC,CASSEARPPSSYNEQFF
TRBD1,TRBJ1-4,NA,TRBV5-6,TGTGCCAGCAGCTTAGGGACAGGGCCAAATGAAAAACTGTTTTTT,CASSLGTGPNEKLFF
TRBD1,TRBJ2-7,NA,TRBV27,TGTGCCAGTGGTAGTAGGAGGGACAGGGGGTACGAGCAGTACTTC,CASGSRRDRGYEQYF
NA,TRBJ2-7,once,TRBV27,TGTGCCAGCAGTTTAAGTGTTACCGACAGCACCTACGAGCAGTACTTC,CASSLSVTDSTYEQYF
TRBD1,TRBJ1-2,NA,TRBV7-9,TGTGCCAGCAGCCCAGGGACAGGGCTCGGCTACACCTTC,CASSPGTGLGYTF
NA,TRBJ2-3,once,TRBV7-6,TGTGCCAGCAGCTTAACGGGGGGCCTCACAGATACGCAGTATTTT,CASSLTGGLTDTQYF
NA,TRBJ1-1,few,TRBV29-1,TGCAGCGACCTAGAGGGAACTGAAGCTTTCTTT,CSDLEGTEAFF
NA,TRBJ2-6,NA,TRBV4-3,TGCGCCAGCAGCCAAGACACTACAGGCTCTGGGGCCAACGTCCTGACTTTC,CASSQDTTGSGANVLTF
TRBD1,TRBJ2-7,NA,TRBV19,TGTGCCAGTAGTATAGATCCCGGGACAGGGACCTACGAGCAGTACTTC,CASSIDPGTGTYEQYF
NA,TRBJ1-1,NA,TRBV5-1,TGCGCCAGCAGCCACGTTTCCAGAATGAACACTGAAGCTTTCTTT,CASSHVSRMNTEAFF
TRBD1,TRBJ2-1,NA,TRBV7-2,TGTGCCAGCAGCTCGACAGGGCACGAGCAGTTCTTC,CASSSTGHEQFF
TRBD1,TRBJ2-7,NA,TRBV13,TGTGCCAGCAGCTTCGGGACAGGGGGCTTCGACGAGCAGTACTTC,CASSFGTGGFDEQYF
TRBD1,TRBJ1-3,NA,TRBV2,TGTGCCAGCAGTGGGGGACAGGTTTTCTCTGGAAACACCATATATTTT,CASSGGQVFSGNTIYF
NA,TRBJ2-1,NA,TRBV5-1,TGCGCCAGCAGTGAACGGTTCCGGTCTTTTAATGAGCAGTTCTTC,CASSERFRSFNEQFF
NA,TRBJ2-7,NA,TRBV7-9,TGTGCCAGCAGCCCCCCAATTGCCACTACCTACGAGCAGTACTTC,CASSPPIATTYEQYF